This T cell receptor (beta chain) was profiled in a study of blood T cells in healthy people across ages. On this clonotype: Its target is not known.

The study, taken as a whole, reports: Long-lived donors exceeded aged donors in naive CD4+ cells and diversity. CMV status of donors was not determined, possibly confounding expanded clonotype changes.

The ends lost 6 bases at V and 2 bases at J; junction bases unmatched: 5. There are 13 residues in the CDR3. Germline CDR1 reads SQVTM; CDR2 reads ANQGSEA. The use of a sample-barcoded 5' primer and a J-beta primer mix characterized a second PCR of roughly 6 to 11 cycles. Each cDNA molecule was tagged by a template-switch adaptor that had 12 random nucleotides. Each CDR3 protein gets one entry after TCRdb re-called the 5' RACE reads with MiXCR. The sample lists approximately 830,000 distinct CDR3 sequences, approximately 67% seen once, with about a quarter in the top ten. The J gene is TRBJ2-3, the V gene TRBV29-1; TRBD1 aligns across 7 bases. This TCR was sampled from a man in his thirties or forties in good health. The sample consisted of blood. The CDR3 DNA sequence: TGCAGCGTGGAGACAGGGACCACAGATACGCAGTATTTT. The encoded protein is CSVETGTTDTQYF.